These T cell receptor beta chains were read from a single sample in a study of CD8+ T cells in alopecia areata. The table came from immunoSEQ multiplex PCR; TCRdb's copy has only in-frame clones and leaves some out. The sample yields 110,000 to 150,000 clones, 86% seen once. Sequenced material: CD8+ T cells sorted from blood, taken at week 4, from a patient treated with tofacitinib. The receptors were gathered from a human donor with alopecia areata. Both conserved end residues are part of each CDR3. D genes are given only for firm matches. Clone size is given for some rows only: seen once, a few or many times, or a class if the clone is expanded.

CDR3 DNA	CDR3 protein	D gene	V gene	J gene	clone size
TGTGCCGAGGAGCAGGGGGTCGCCGGGGAGCTGTTTTTT	CAEEQGVAGELFF	TRBD1	TRBV30	TRBJ2-2	NA
TGTGCCAGCAGTTTATTTGGGCGTGAAGCTTTCTTT	CASSLFGREAFF	NA	TRBV27	TRBJ1-1	NA
TGTGCCAGCAGCCACGTATCTGCCGGGACAGGGGGCTACGAGCAGTACTTC	CASSHVSAGTGGYEQYF	TRBD1	TRBV7-9	TRBJ2-7	NA
TGCGCCAGCAGCAACGACAGGGAGTACGAGCAGTACTTC	CASSNDREYEQYF	TRBD1	TRBV5-1	TRBJ2-7	NA
TGTGCCAGCAGGCCCGGGACAGGCTACGAGCAGTACTTC	CASRPGTGYEQYF	TRBD1	TRBV7-9	TRBJ2-7	few
TGTGCCAGCAGCCCACCGACCGTCCGTGGTGGAGAGACCCAGTACTTC	CASSPPTVRGGETQYF	NA	TRBV7-9	TRBJ2-5	once
TGTGCCAGCAGCCAAGGACTAGCGGGCTCCTACGAGCAGTACTTC	CASSQGLAGSYEQYF	TRBD2	TRBV4-1	TRBJ2-7	NA
TGTGCCAGCAGTGAGCGGGGGCGCTTGGCTGAAAAACTGTTTTTT	CASSERGRLAEKLFF	NA	TRBV2	TRBJ1-4	few
TGTGCCAGCATGTCAGGGCGCGTCACAGATACGCAGTATTTT	CASMSGRVTDTQYF	NA	TRBV6-6	TRBJ2-3	NA
TGTGCCAGCAGAGCCTCGGGGGGGCCTGGAGATACGCAGTATTTT	CASRASGGPGDTQYF	TRBD2	TRBV27	TRBJ2-3	NA
TGTGCCAGCACCTCCGACAGTTACGAGCAGTACTTC	CASTSDSYEQYF	NA	TRBV6-6	TRBJ2-7	few
TGCGCCAGCAGCCAAGCGACCGCCGCCACCGAGCAGTACTTC	CASSQATAATEQYF	NA	TRBV4-1	TRBJ2-7	NA
TGTGCCAGCAGTTCGGGCAGATATAGCAATCAGCCCCAGCATTTT	CASSSGRYSNQPQHF	NA	TRBV27	TRBJ1-5	once
TGTGCCTGGAGTGAGGGAGGGGATACGCAGTATTTT	CAWSEGGDTQYF	TRBD2	TRBV30	TRBJ2-3	NA
TGCAGCGCGAGGGGGTCTAACACCGGGGAGCTGTTTTTT	CSARGSNTGELFF	NA	TRBV29-1	TRBJ2-2	NA
TGTGCCAGCACCTACGGGGGCAGGGACAATGAGCAGTTCTTC	CASTYGGRDNEQFF	NA	TRBV6-5	TRBJ2-1	NA
TGCGCCAGCAAGACAGGGTTTGACTACGAGCAGTACTTC	CASKTGFDYEQYF	TRBD1	TRBV5-1	TRBJ2-7	NA
TGCGCCAGCAGCCTAGGGACAAACTATGGCTACACCTTC	CASSLGTNYGYTF	NA	TRBV5-1	TRBJ1-2	NA
TGTGCCAGCAGCCAAGTCCTAGTAGCACACAATGAGCAGTTCTTC	CASSQVLVAHNEQFF	NA	TRBV11-2	TRBJ2-1	NA
TGTGCCAGCAGGACGTACAATGAGCAGTTCTTC	CASRTYNEQFF	NA	TRBV2	TRBJ2-1	NA
TGTGCCACCGCCATAGCGGGAGTAGGCGAGCAGTACTTC	CATAIAGVGEQYF	TRBD2	TRBV6-5	TRBJ2-7	NA
TGTGCCAGCAGCCCGCTAGCGGGGGGCCCCGATACGCAGTATTTT	CASSPLAGGPDTQYF	TRBD2	TRBV4-2	TRBJ2-3	NA